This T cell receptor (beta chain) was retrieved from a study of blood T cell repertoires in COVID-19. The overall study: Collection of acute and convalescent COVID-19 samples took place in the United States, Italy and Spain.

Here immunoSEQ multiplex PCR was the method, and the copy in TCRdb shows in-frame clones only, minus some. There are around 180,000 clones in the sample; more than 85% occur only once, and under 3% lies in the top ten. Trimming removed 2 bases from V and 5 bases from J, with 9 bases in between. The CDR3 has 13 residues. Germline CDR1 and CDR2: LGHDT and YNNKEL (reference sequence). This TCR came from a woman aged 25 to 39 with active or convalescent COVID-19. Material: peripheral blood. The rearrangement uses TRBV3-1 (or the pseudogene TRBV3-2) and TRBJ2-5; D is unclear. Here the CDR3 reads CASSQQRLETQYF. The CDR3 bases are TGTGCCAGCAGCCAACAGCGACTCGAGACCCAGTACTTC.